This T cell receptor beta chain was identified during a study of beta chain features in type 1 diabetes. General study points: The study left unresolved whether HLA type influences TCRB rearrangement. TCRB CDR3 length was moderately but significantly reduced in all four CD4+ subsets of Type 1 diabetes patients. Patients with type 1 diabetes carried fewer insertions and had more deletions at their VDJ junctions.

This clone was counted a few times. Antigen unknown. Sorting of CD4+ naive, central memory, regulatory and stem cell-like memory cells was performed via CD45RO/CCR7/CD25/CD127/CD95/CD27. The study reverse transcribed the entire isolated RNA, so it sequenced expressed TCRB transcripts. TCRdb's copy holds only in-frame clones and misses some; the assay was immunoSEQ multiplex PCR. Of roughly 700,000 clones in the sample, 13% are singletons; the top ten hold about 0.02%. V was trimmed by 0 bases and J by 5 bases, leaving 6 bases between them. The CDR3 loop spans 13 amino acids. Germline CDR1 reads LNHNV; CDR2 reads YYDKDF (reference sequence).

The chain joins TRBV15 to TRBJ2-3; D may be TRBD2 (5 bases). The sequence was obtained from a man younger than 35 with type 1 diabetes. The sequenced material came from naive CD4+ T cells from blood. The DNA for the CDR3 is TGTGCCACCAGCAGAGATCGGGAAGATACGCAGTATTTT. Translating it yields CATSRDREDTQYF.